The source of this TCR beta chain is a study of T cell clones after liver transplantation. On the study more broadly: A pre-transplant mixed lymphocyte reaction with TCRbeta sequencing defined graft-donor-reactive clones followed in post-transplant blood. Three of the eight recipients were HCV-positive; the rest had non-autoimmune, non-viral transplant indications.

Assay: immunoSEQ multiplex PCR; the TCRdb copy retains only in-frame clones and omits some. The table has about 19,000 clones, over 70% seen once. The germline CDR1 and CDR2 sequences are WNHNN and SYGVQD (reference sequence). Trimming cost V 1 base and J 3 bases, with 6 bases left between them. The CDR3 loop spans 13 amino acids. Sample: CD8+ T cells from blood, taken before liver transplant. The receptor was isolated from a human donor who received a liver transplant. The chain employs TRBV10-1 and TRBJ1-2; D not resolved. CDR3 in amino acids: CASSEWGDYGYTF. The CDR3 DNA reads TGCGCCAGCAGTGAGTGGGGTGACTATGGCTACACCTTC.